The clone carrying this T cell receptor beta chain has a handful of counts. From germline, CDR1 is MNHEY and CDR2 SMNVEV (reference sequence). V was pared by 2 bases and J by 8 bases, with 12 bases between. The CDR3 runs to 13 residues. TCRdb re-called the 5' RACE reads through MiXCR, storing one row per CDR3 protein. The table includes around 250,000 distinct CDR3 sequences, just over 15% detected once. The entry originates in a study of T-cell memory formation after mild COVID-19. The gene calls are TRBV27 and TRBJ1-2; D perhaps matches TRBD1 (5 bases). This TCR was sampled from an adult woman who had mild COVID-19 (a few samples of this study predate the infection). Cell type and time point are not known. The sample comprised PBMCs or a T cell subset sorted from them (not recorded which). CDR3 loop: CASSLKVGGGYTF. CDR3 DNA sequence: TGTGCCAGCAGTTTAAAGGTTGGGGGAGGCTACACCTTC.